This is a list of T cell receptor beta chains from one sample in a study of regulatory T cells in long-lasting Graves disease. TCRdb recomputed calls from the multiplex PCR reads with MiXCR, one row per CDR3 protein. The sample includes about 430,000 distinct CDR3 sequences, over 12% seen only once; the top ten take 7.8%. This same sample was also taken into another study, of T cells in Graves' hyperthyroidism and ophthalmopathy.

Sequencing was performed on peripheral blood mononuclear cells (PBMCs), taken at new diagnosis, from a patient treated with antithyroid drugs. The receptors were gathered from a woman between 40 and 50 years old with Graves disease. Each CDR3 is given with its conserved first and last residue. The D gene is left open where the match is weak. A row's size may be missing; if present it is once, few, many or a size class.

d_call	v_call	clone_size	j_call	cdr3_aa	cdr3_nt
NA	TRBV19	NA	TRBJ1-5	CASSPKGGRSNQPQHF	TGTGCCAGTAGCCCTAAGGGGGGTAGAAGCAATCAGCCCCAGCATTTT
NA	TRBV16	many	TRBJ2-7	CASSQRNYEQYF	TGTGCCAGCAGCCAACGAAACTACGAGCAGTACTTC
TRBD1	TRBV5-1	many	TRBJ2-3	CASSSRGTDTQYF	TGTGCCAGCAGCTCCAGGGGGACAGATACGCAGTATTTT
NA	TRBV12-3/TRBV12-4	NA	TRBJ1-2	CASSLGGFKWGYTF	TGTGCCAGCAGTTTAGGGGGATTCAAATGGGGCTACACCTTC
TRBD1	TRBV5-5	many	TRBJ2-1	CASRRGQGLGNEQFF	TGTGCCAGCAGACGAGGACAGGGCCTGGGCAATGAGCAGTTCTTC
NA	TRBV4-1	many	TRBJ2-1	CASSHAFLGHNEQFF	TGCGCCAGCAGCCACGCGTTCTTAGGCCACAATGAGCAGTTCTTC
NA	TRBV4-1	few	TRBJ2-5	CASSQDLTPQETQYF	TGCGCCAGCAGCCAAGACCTTACCCCCCAAGAGACCCAGTACTTC
NA	TRBV6-1	few	TRBJ2-2	CASNYGTANTGELFF	TGTGCCAGCAACTACGGGACCGCCAACACCGGGGAGCTGTTTTTT
NA	TRBV30	many	TRBJ1-1	CAWSWGARTEAFF	TGTGCCTGGAGTTGGGGGGCGCGGACTGAAGCTTTCTTT
TRBD1	TRBV2	NA	TRBJ1-5	CASKSGTGINQPQHF	TGTGCCAGCAAGTCCGGGACAGGCATCAATCAGCCCCAGCATTTT
NA	TRBV2	many	TRBJ1-5	CASTPGRGFESNQPQHF	TGTGCCAGCACCCCCGGCCGGGGGTTTGAAAGCAATCAGCCCCAGCATTTT
TRBD1	TRBV20-1	NA	TRBJ1-5	CSASGQGAYQPQHF	TGCAGTGCTAGTGGGCAGGGGGCTTATCAGCCCCAGCATTTT
NA	TRBV2	many	TRBJ1-2	CASTEGASGYTF	TGTGCCAGCACCGAAGGGGCTTCCGGCTACACCTTC
NA	TRBV29-1	many	TRBJ2-5	CSVEPRDANSRETQYF	TGCAGCGTTGAACCCCGGGACGCAAACTCCAGGGAGACCCAGTACTTC
NA	TRBV27	NA	TRBJ2-2	CASSQTVNTGELFF	TGTGCCAGCAGTCAGACAGTGAACACCGGGGAGCTGTTTTTT
TRBD1	TRBV2	many	TRBJ2-2	CASSEWDRGAGELFF	TGTGCCAGCAGTGAATGGGACAGGGGGGCCGGGGAGCTGTTTTTT
TRBD2	TRBV20-1	many	TRBJ2-3	CSARDGTTTDTQYF	TGCAGTGCTAGAGATGGGACTACCACAGATACGCAGTATTTT
NA	TRBV28	many	TRBJ2-1	CASSWARSSYNEQFF	TGTGCCAGCAGTTGGGCAAGGAGCTCCTACAATGAGCAGTTCTTC